Detailed here is one T cell receptor (beta chain). Antigen unknown. The data were obtained in a study of T cell repertoires in cytomegalovirus infection. Study-wide context: Public TCR beta signatures indicated both CMV infection and matching HLA type.

TCRdb re-called the reads with MiXCR, one entry per CDR3 protein. The sample lists 400,000 to 550,000 distinct CDR3 sequences, roughly 12% occurring once. Findings and caveats of the study: The cumulative frequency of public TCR beta families identified carriers of CMV plus the relevant HLA. CMV-specific HLA-C-restricted TCR beta clonotypes dominated the ex vivo response.

J was trimmed by 0 bases and V by 1 base; bases with no gene match: 3. Germline lookup yields CDR1 SGHAT and CDR2 FQNNGV. This CDR3 region has 16 residues. The chain recombines TRBV11-2 with TRBJ2-1, with 7 nucleotides matching TRBD2. The specimen was PBMCs. The sequence came from a human donor in good health (CMV status not recorded). Some clones in this sample may be carry-over from other donors' samples. The CDR3 region is CASSLGGSTSYNEQFF. The CDR3 coding sequence is TGTGCCAGCAGCTTAGGCGGGAGCACCTCCTACAATGAGCAGTTCTTC. Combining the CDR3 with reference TRBV11-2 and TRBJ2-1 gives the whole variable domain EAGVAQSPRYKIIEKRQSVAFWCNPISGHATLYWYQQILGQGPKLLIQFQNNGVVDDSQLPKDRFSAERLKGVDSTLKIQPAKLEDSAVYLCASSLGGSTSYNEQFFGPGTRLTVL.